Here is one TCR beta chain with its context. This CDR3 is 17 amino acids long. The germline V gene encodes CDR1 MDHEN and CDR2 SYDVKM. V lost 5 bases and J lost 0; bases outside the gene matches: 9. This specimen belongs to a study of blood T cell repertoires in COVID-19. Sequencing was performed with immunoSEQ multiplex PCR; in TCRdb, only in-frame clones are kept and a portion is missing. The sample consists of 150,000 to 200,000 clones, about 86% of them appearing once. The sequence derives from a woman of 80 years or more with acute or convalescent COVID-19. The rearrangement uses TRBV28 and TRBJ2-3; 9 positions match TRBD2. Sequencing used peripheral blood. DNA for the CDR3: TGTGCCAGCAGTGGGGTGGCTAGCGGGGCTAGCACAGATACGCAGTATTTT. It yields the protein CASSGVASGASTDTQYF. Filled out from reference TRBV28 and TRBJ2-3, the complete variable domain reads DVKVTQSSRYLVKRTGEKVFLECVQDMDHENMFWYRQDPGLGLRLIYFSYDVKMKEKGDIPEGYSVSREKKERFSLILESASTNQTSMYLCASSGVASGASTDTQYFGPGTRLTVL.